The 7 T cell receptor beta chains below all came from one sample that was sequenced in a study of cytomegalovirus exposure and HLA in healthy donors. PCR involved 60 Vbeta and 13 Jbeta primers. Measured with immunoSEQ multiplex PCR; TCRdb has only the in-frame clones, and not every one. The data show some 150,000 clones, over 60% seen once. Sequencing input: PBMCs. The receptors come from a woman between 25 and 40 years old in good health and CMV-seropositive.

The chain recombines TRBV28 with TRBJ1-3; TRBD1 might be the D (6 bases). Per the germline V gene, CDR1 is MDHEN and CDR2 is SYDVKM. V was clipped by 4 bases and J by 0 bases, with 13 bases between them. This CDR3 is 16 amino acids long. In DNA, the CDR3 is TGTGCCAGCAGTTACTTGGCAGGGGCCTCTGGAAACACCATATATTTT. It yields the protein CASSYLAGASGNTIYF.

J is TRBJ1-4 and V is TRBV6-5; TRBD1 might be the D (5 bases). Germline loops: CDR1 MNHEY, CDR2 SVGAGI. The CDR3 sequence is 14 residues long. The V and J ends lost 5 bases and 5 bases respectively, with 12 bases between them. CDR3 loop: CASSPPGVNEKLFF. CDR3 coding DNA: TGTGCCAGCAGTCCTCCGGGGGTGAATGAAAAACTGTTTTTT.

Written as DNA, the CDR3 is TGTGCCATCAGTGAAAGGGGTTGGACAGGGAATGAAAAACTGTTTTTT. Amino acid sequence: CAISERGWTGNEKLFF. The chain recombines TRBV10-3 with TRBJ1-4, with 8 bases fitting TRBD1. The CDR3 has 16 residues. The junction had 8 bases not matched to a gene; V was cut back by 3 bases and J by 5 bases. Germline assignment: CDR1 ENHRY and CDR2 SYGVKD.

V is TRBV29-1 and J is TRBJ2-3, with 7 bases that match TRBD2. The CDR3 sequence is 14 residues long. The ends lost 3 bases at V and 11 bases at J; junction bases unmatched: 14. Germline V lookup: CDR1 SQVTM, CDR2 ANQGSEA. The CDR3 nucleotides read TGCAGCGTTGATTTCGGGAGAGCGGGACGCTGGCAGTATTTT. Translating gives CSVDFGRAGRWQYF.

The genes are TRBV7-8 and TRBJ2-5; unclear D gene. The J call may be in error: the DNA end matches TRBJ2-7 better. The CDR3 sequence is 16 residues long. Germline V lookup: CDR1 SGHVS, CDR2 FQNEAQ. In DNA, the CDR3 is TGTGCCAGCAGCTTAGCGCCGGAAAAAGCCAACTACGAGCAGTACTTC. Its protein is CASSLAPEKANYEQYF.

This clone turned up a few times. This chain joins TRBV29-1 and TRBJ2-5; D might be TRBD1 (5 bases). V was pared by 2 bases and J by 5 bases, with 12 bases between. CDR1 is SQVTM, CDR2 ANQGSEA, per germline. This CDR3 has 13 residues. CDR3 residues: CSVESGPGETQYF. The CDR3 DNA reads TGCAGCGTTGAATCAGGGCCCGGGGAGACCCAGTACTTC.

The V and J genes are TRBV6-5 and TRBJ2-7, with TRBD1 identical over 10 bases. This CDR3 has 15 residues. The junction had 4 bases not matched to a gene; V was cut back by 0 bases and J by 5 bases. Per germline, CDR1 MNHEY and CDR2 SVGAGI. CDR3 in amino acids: CASSYSGTGVHEQYF. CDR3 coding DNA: TGTGCCAGCAGTTACTCGGGGACAGGGGTCCACGAGCAGTACTTC.